The rows below give T cell receptor beta chains drawn from one sample of a study of shared clonotypes between healthy human individuals. The protocol was immunoSEQ multiplex PCR, while the TCRdb copy is restricted to in-frame clones and leaves out a portion. The sample shows about 2.3 million clones, more than 85% of them seen only once. Input material: naive CD4+ T cells from PBMCs. These TCRs come from a man younger than 35 in good health. Some clones in this sample may be carry-over from other donors' samples. Each CDR3 is given with its conserved first and last residue. A D gene is named only where the DNA matches it firmly.

D gene	V gene	J gene	CDR3 length	CDR3 protein
TRBD2	TRBV5-5	TRBJ2-7	16	CASSLMLLAGAYEQYF
-	TRBV2	TRBJ2-1	14	CASSATQGADEQFF
-	TRBV30	TRBJ2-5	14	CAWSNGLRKETQYF
TRBD2	TRBV9	TRBJ2-1	13	CASSVYGGRVQFF
-	TRBV12-5	TRBJ2-5	15	CASGSLRSGIETQYF
-	TRBV10-3	TRBJ1-1	16	CAISGSPQAKNTEAFF
-	TRBV4-1	TRBJ2-7	15	CASSQGALGTGEQYF
TRBD1	TRBV7-6	TRBJ2-1	18	CASSLGRQGFSSYNEQFF
TRBD1	TRBV5-1	TRBJ2-5	16	CASSLRDREYQETQYF
-	TRBV5-1	TRBJ2-5	14	CASSLVAPKETQYF
TRBD1	TRBV9	TRBJ2-7	13	CASSASTGREQYF
-	TRBV7-9	TRBJ1-2	15	CASSLTQDRGAGYTF
-	TRBV4-1	TRBJ1-4	15	CASSRTGGQVGKLFF
-	TRBV11-2	TRBJ1-4	16	CASSKPPRGSGEKLFF
-	TRBV5-1	TRBJ1-5	15	CASSLGQGINQPQHF
-	TRBV5-1	TRBJ2-2	15	CASSFDTGSIGELFF
-	TRBV15	TRBJ2-1	16	CATSRGPPGSYNEQFF
-	TRBV5-5	TRBJ2-7	15	CASSFDSGQRLEQYF
-	TRBV27	TRBJ2-2	14	CASSSIDKPGELFF
TRBD2	TRBV4-2	TRBJ2-5	14	CASSPSGSWETQYF
-	TRBV6-6	TRBJ2-6	16	CASSYRAASGANVLTF
-	TRBV5-6	TRBJ1-1	14	CASSLGPLNTEAFF
TRBD1	TRBV18	TRBJ2-2	15	CASLTGQGISGELFF
TRBD1	TRBV14	TRBJ1-4	17	CASSQERGGTANEKLFF
-	TRBV7-2	TRBJ2-1	15	CASSLRFGDRHEQFF
-	TRBV15	TRBJ2-3	16	CATSREVSPSTDTQYF
-	TRBV5-1	TRBJ2-1	14	CASSLGVSYNEQFF
TRBD2	TRBV7-3	TRBJ2-5	15	CASSTGLAKQETQYF
-	TRBV28	TRBJ2-1	14	CASSLSQVPNEQFF
-	TRBV7-2	TRBJ2-5	15	CASSFLGQTEETQYF
-	TRBV28	TRBJ2-3	15	CASSFITATYDTQYF
-	TRBV5-1	TRBJ1-1	17	CASSLVSPVRTNTEAFF
TRBD1	TRBV28	TRBJ1-2	14	CASSGPGQGYGYTF
TRBD1	TRBV28	TRBJ1-3	15	CASSFTGAGGNTIYF
-	TRBV6-5	TRBJ2-2	12	CASRFTTGELFF
TRBD2	TRBV7-3	TRBJ2-1	17	CASSLRPTSGRANEQFF
TRBD2	TRBV9	TRBJ2-3	16	CASSKGLAWGTDTQYF
-	TRBV4-3	TRBJ2-5	18	CASSLTVPGTAYQETQYF
-	TRBV6-1	TRBJ2-3	9	CASWVQEYF
TRBD2	TRBV11-2	TRBJ2-5	13	CASSSGLAETQYF
TRBD1	TRBV5-4	TRBJ2-5	17	CASSFSQGASLRETQYF
-	TRBV6-1	TRBJ1-5	17	CASSESLRQGPNQPQHF
-	TRBV18	TRBJ1-1	13	CASSPGVEDEAFF
-	TRBV6-8	TRBJ1-3	14	CASKYPRSGNTIYF
-	TRBV29-1	TRBJ2-7	16	CSVEVESGSRGDEQYF
TRBD1	TRBV11-3	TRBJ2-1	13	CASNEGQGPKQFF
TRBD2	TRBV9	TRBJ2-5	16	CASSNPKREIEETQYF
-	TRBV6-6	TRBJ2-5	16	CASSYSGVLGGETQYF
-	TRBV9	TRBJ1-5	17	CASSPIGSPSANQPQHF
TRBD2	TRBV5-1	TRBJ2-1	15	CASSSLAGAYNEQFF
-	TRBV28	TRBJ2-7	11	CASRDFYEQYF